The present T cell receptor beta chain was sequenced within a study of blood T cell repertoires in COVID-19. Study at large: The cDNA or gDNA used as material had been derived from T cells, B-cell-depleted T cells, or PBMCs.

The ends were cut back, 5 bases at V and 5 bases at J, with 3 bases in the middle. Per the germline V gene, CDR1 is ENHRY and CDR2 is SYGVKD. The CDR3 loop spans 11 amino acids. TCRdb's copy holds only in-frame clones and misses some; the assay was immunoSEQ multiplex PCR. The profile shows about 110,000 clones, over 80% of them singletons. The sample was peripheral blood. This TCR came from an older woman with acute or convalescent COVID-19. The chain carries TRBV10-3 and TRBJ2-2; D unclear. The CDR3 here is CAISSTGELFF. CDR3 coding DNA: TGTGCCATCAGTTCAACCGGGGAGCTGTTTTTT.